This T cell receptor beta chain was profiled in a study of cytomegalovirus exposure and HLA in healthy donors. Of note for this clone: Its antigen is unidentified.

The primer mix had 60 Vbeta and 13 Jbeta primers. Sequenced by immunoSEQ multiplex PCR; TCRdb stores in-frame clones only, minus some. Seen here are approximately 110,000 clones, roughly 82% observed once, and the top ten hold around 3.5%. Whole-study findings and limits: Data from an earlier analysis indicated that most TCR beta V segments were productive either about 87% or about 30% of the time. The only immune exposure information that was available was CMV serostatus. A later analysis reported that several of the most significant clusters appeared to be linked to common viral pathogens, among them Epstein-Barr virus. Analysis was carried out at a later point, and it linked a missense DCLRE1C variant to TCR beta V- and J-gene trimming.

V was clipped by 0 bases and J by 4 bases, with 15 bases between them. Germline CDR1 and CDR2: GTSNPN and SVGIG (reference sequence). This CDR3 has 15 residues. This clonotype originated in a human donor in good health. The sample comprised PBMCs. The V gene is TRBV30, the J gene TRBJ2-5; maybe TRBD2 (5 bases). CDR3 sequence: CAWSVGIESVETQYF. The CDR3 bases are TGTGCCTGGAGTGTCGGGATCGAGTCTGTAGAGACCCAGTACTTC. The variable domain in full, with the rest retrieved from reference TRBV30 and TRBJ2-5, is SQTIHQWPATLVQPVGSPLSLECTVEGTSNPNLYWYRQAAGRGLQLLFYSVGIGQISSEVPQNLSASRPQDRQFILSSKKLLLSDSGFYLCAWSVGIESVETQYFGPGTRLLVL.